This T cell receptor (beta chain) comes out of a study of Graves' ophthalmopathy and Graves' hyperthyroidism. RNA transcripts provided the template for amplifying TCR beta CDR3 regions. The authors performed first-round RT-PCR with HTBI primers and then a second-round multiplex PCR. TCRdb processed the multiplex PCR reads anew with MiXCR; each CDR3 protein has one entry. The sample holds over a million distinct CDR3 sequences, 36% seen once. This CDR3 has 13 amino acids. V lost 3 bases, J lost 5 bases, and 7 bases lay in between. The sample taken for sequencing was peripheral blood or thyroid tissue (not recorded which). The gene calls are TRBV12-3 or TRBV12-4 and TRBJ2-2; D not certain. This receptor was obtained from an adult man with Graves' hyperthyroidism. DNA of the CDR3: TGTGCCAGCAGTTTTTGGGGAACCGGGGAGCTGTTTTTT. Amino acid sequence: CASSFWGTGELFF.